This record concerns one T cell receptor beta chain sequence. This entry comes from a study of cytomegalovirus exposure and HLA in healthy donors. Sequencing used immunoSEQ multiplex PCR; TCRdb keeps in-frame clones, though not all of them. The sample includes about 150,000 clones, 65% to 90% seen only once; the top ten take approximately 20%. The CDR3 totals 13 residues. From germline, CDR1 is MNHEY and CDR2 SVGAGI. Trimming took 6 bases from V and 0 from J, leaving 8 bases between them. The sequenced sample consisted of PBMCs. The chain uses TRBV6-5 and TRBJ1-1, with D maybe TRBD1 (5 bases). The source of this sequence is a man aged 18 to 29 in good health and CMV-seropositive. The CDR3: CASRTEMNTEAFF. The CDR3 nucleotides read TGTGCCAGCAGGACAGAAATGAACACTGAAGCTTTCTTT.